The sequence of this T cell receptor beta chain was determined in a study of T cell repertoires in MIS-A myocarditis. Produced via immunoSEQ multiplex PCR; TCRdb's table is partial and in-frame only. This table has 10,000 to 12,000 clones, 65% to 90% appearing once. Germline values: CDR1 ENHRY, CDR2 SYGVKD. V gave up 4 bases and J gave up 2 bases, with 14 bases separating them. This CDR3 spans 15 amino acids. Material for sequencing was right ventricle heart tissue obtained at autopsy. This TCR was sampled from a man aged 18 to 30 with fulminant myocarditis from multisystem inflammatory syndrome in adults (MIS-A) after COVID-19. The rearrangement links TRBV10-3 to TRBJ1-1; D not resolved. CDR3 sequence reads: CAISGTDGINTEAFF. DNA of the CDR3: TGTGCCATCAGTGGTACGGACGGTATTAACACTGAAGCTTTCTTT.